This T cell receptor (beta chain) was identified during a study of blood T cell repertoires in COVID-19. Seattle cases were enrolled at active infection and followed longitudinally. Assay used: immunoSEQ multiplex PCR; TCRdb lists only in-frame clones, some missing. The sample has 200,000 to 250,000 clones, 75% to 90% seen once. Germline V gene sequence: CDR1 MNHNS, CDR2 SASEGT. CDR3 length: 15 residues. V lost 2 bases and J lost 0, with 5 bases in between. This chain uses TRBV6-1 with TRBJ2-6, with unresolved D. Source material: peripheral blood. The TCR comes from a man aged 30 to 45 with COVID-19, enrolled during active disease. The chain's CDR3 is CASSEQASGANVLTF. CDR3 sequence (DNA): TGTGCCAGCAGTGAACAGGCCTCTGGGGCCAACGTCCTGACTTTC.